Shown below are 21 T cell receptor beta chains from a single sample sequenced in a study of Ad26.COV2.S vaccination and SARS-CoV-2 variants. Some clones are missing from TCRdb's copy, which holds only in-frame ones; the method was immunoSEQ multiplex PCR. The table includes 300,000 to 450,000 clones, 92% detected once. Sequences were derived from peripheral blood, sampled after recovery from COVID-19. The receptors come from a human donor who had recovered from COVID-19.

The genes are TRBV6-5 and TRBJ1-3; TRBD1 might be the D (5 bases). The CDR3 has 15 amino acids. Germline lookup yields CDR1 MNHEY and CDR2 SVGAGI. V was clipped by 5 bases and J by 0 bases, with 11 bases between them. DNA for the CDR3: TGTGCCAGCAGTCGCAGGGCCAGCTCTGGAAACACCATATATTTT. Its protein is CASSRRASSGNTIYF.

The chain uses TRBV7-8 and TRBJ1-2; weak D call: TRBD1 (5 bases). The CDR3 has 14 amino acids. The V end lost 5 bases, the J end lost 8 bases, and 18 bases lay between the germline ends. The germline gives CDR1 SGHVS, CDR2 FQNEAQ. This CDR3 reads CASSEDSPRVGYTF. CDR3 nucleotides: TGTGCCAGCAGCGAAGACAGTCCTAGGGTGGGCTACACCTTC.

The rearrangement links TRBV12-3 or TRBV12-4 to TRBJ2-7; D is possibly TRBD1 (5 bases). The V end was cut by 7 bases, the J end by 4 bases, with 14 bases between. This CDR3 comprises 13 residues. CDR3: CASNPQGQYEQYF. CDR3 coding DNA: TGTGCCAGCAACCCCCAGGGTCAGTACGAGCAGTACTTC.

The J gene is TRBJ2-7, the V gene TRBV10-2; D unclear. Germline CDR1 is WSHSY and CDR2 is SAAADI. The CDR3 extends over 11 amino acids. V gave up 3 bases and J gave up 3 bases, with 3 bases separating them. The CDR3 here is CASSEIYEQYF. CDR3 nucleotide sequence: TGCGCCAGCAGTGAAATCTACGAGCAGTACTTC.

This clone was observed a handful of times. V gene TRBV7-9 combines with J gene TRBJ2-7, with 7 bases fitting TRBD1. Germline CDR1 and CDR2: SEHNR and FQNEAQ (reference sequence). V shed 5 bases and J 4 bases; nucleotides not matched to a gene: 11. This CDR3 has 15 residues. CDR3 amino acids: CASSEVQGSKYEQYF. CDR3 DNA sequence: TGTGCCAGCAGCGAGGTACAGGGGTCAAAGTACGAGCAGTACTTC. Together with reference TRBV7-9 and TRBJ2-7, the CDR3 gives the full variable domain: DTGVSQNPRHKITKRGQNVTFRCDPISEHNRLYWYRQTLGQGPEFLTYFQNEAQLEKSRLLSDRFSAERPKGSFSTLEIQRTEQGDSAMYLCASSEVQGSKYEQYFGPGTRLTVT.

This chain links TRBV7-2 with TRBJ1-5; possibly TRBD1 for D (5 bases). The CDR3 contains 16 residues. The germline V and J ends were trimmed by 7 bases and 6 bases, with 22 bases remaining between them. Germline V gene lookup returns CDR1 SGHTA and CDR2 FQGNSA. Written as DNA, the CDR3 is TGTGCCAGCACCCGTGAAATAACACACGGGGGTCAGCCCCAGCATTTT. As protein: CASTREITHGGQPQHF.

This clone appeared a single time. The chain employs TRBV7-3 and TRBJ1-6; TRBD1 agrees at 12 bases. The CDR3 sequence is 15 residues long. J lost 8 bases, V lost 5 bases, and 4 bases had no gene match. The germline V gene has CDR1 SGHTA and CDR2 FQGTGA. The CDR3 region is CASSRDRGPYSPLHF. For the CDR3, the DNA is TGTGCCAGCAGCCGGGACAGGGGGCCCTATTCACCCCTCCACTTT.

The gene calls are TRBV19 and TRBJ1-5, with unresolved D. The CDR3 is made up of 14 amino acids. In germline, CDR1 is LNHDA, CDR2 SQIVND (reference sequence). The V and J ends lost 4 bases and 3 bases respectively, with 10 bases between them. The CDR3, as DNA: TGTGCCAGTAGTACCCAACGGCCCAATCAGCCCCAGCATTTT. It encodes CASSTQRPNQPQHF.

The V call is TRBV28, the J call TRBJ2-2, with 8 bases that match TRBD2. Trimming removed 8 bases from V and 0 bases from J; junction bases left unmatched: 5. The CDR3 loop spans 15 amino acids. Germline CDR1 and CDR2: MDHEN and SYDVKM. The CDR3 DNA follows: TGTGCCAGCTGGGGCGGGGGGCCGAACACCGGGGAGCTGTTTTTT. Its translation: CASWGGGPNTGELFF. The full variable domain, completed using reference TRBV28 and TRBJ2-2, is DVKVTQSSRYLVKRTGEKVFLECVQDMDHENMFWYRQDPGLGLRLIYFSYDVKMKEKGDIPEGYSVSREKKERFSLILESASTNQTSMYLCASWGGGPNTGELFFGEGSRLTVL.

The V call is TRBV12-3 or TRBV12-4, the J call TRBJ2-2; TRBD2 aligns across 8 bases. Trimming cost V 4 bases and J 6 bases; bases outside gene matches: 1. CDR3 length: 13 residues. CDR3 sequence (DNA): TGTGCCAGCAGTTACGGGGGGGCCGGGGAGCTGTTTTTT. Translation gives CASSYGGAGELFF.

This chain uses TRBV7-2 with TRBJ2-7, with D possibly TRBD1 on 5 matching bases. Looked up from germline, CDR1 is SGHTA and CDR2 is FQGNSA. V was shortened by 5 bases and J by 0 bases, with 14 bases between the two germline ends. This CDR3 has 15 residues. The CDR3 DNA reads TGTGCCAGCAGCCCTCTCCAGGGCGGCTCCTACGAGCAGTACTTC. Translated: CASSPLQGGSYEQYF.

This clone was seen once. The genes are TRBV9 and TRBJ2-5; 8 bases map to TRBD1. CDR3 length: 18 amino acids. V gave up 4 bases and J gave up 4 bases; unmatched junction bases: 18. CDR1 is SGDLS, CDR2 YYNGEE, per germline. This CDR3 is CASSHDPKGQGIRETQYF. CDR3 sequence (DNA): TGTGCCAGCAGCCACGACCCTAAAGGACAGGGTATCAGAGAGACCCAGTACTTC.

The V gene is TRBV27, the J gene TRBJ2-2, with 9 bases aligning to TRBD2. The CDR3 is 15 residues long. V gave up 4 bases and J gave up 2 bases; unmatched junction bases: 2. Germline V gives CDR1 MNHEY, CDR2 SMNVEV (reference sequence). The CDR3 DNA sequence: TGTGCCAGCAGTTCTAGCGGGGTTAACACCGGGGAGCTGTTTTTT. Translated: CASSSSGVNTGELFF.

The genes are TRBV5-4 and TRBJ1-4, with a weak D call TRBD1 (5 bases). Looked up from germline, CDR1 is SGHNT and CDR2 is YYREEE (reference sequence). This CDR3 spans 14 amino acids. Trimming left V 0 bases short and J 8 bases short, with 11 bases between. The CDR3 DNA reads as TGTGCCAGCAGCTTGGAGGGACCCTCAGAAAAACTGTTTTTT. This sequence encodes CASSLEGPSEKLFF.

The chain recombines TRBV7-7 with TRBJ1-5; D ambiguous. This CDR3 region has 13 residues. The V end lost 2 bases, the J end lost 7 bases, and 9 bases lay between the germline ends. Germline V gene sequence: CDR1 SSHAT, CDR2 FNYEAQ (reference sequence). The CDR3 nucleotides read TGTGCCAGCAGCTTATTCGAGGGACAGCCCCAGCATTTT. Its protein product is CASSLFEGQPQHF.

This clone appeared a single time. V gene TRBV5-1 combines with J gene TRBJ1-1; D not certain. Deletions cut 0 bases from V and 4 bases from J, with 10 bases between. CDR1 is SGHRS and CDR2 is YFSETQ in the germline V gene. There are 14 residues in the CDR3. CDR3 sequence (DNA): TGCGCCAGCAGCTTGGAGCTTCGGGGCACTGAAGCTTTCTTT. Encoded protein: CASSLELRGTEAFF.

This clone was found a few times. V is TRBV6-5 and J is TRBJ2-7, with 7 positions matching TRBD1. With 6 bases clipped from V and 0 bases from J, the junction kept 5 bases outside the gene matches. CDR1 and CDR2 (germline): MNHEY, SVGAGI. This CDR3 has 14 residues. CDR3 loop: CASRSGGSSYEQYF. The DNA of the CDR3 is TGTGCCAGCAGATCAGGGGGTTCCTCCTACGAGCAGTACTTC.

V usage is TRBV5-6 and J usage is TRBJ1-6; tentative D call: TRBD1 (5 bases). Trimming took off 2 bases at V and 7 bases at J, with 10 bases between the two ends. The germline gives CDR1 SGHDT, CDR2 YYEEEE. The CDR3 contains 14 residues. The CDR3 loop reads CASSFQGNNSPLHF. DNA for the CDR3: TGTGCCAGCAGCTTTCAGGGTAACAATTCACCCCTCCACTTT.

The rearrangement uses TRBV19 and TRBJ1-6; D gene unclear. Germline V gene lookup returns CDR1 LNHDA and CDR2 SQIVND (reference sequence). The CDR3 consists of 13 residues. Trimming removed 7 bases at V and 3 bases at J, with 7 bases between. The CDR3 region is CASTTDYNSPLHF. CDR3 bases: TGTGCCAGTACAACAGACTATAATTCACCCCTCCACTTT.

This chain links TRBV2 with TRBJ1-2, with 8 bases aligning to TRBD1. The CDR3 consists of 14 residues. Germline CDR1 and CDR2: SNHLY and FYNNEI. Unmatched junction bases numbered 5, after V lost 6 bases and J lost 2 bases. CDR3 sequence reads: CASSDRGINYGYTF. For the CDR3, the DNA is TGTGCCAGCAGCGACAGGGGTATAAACTATGGCTACACCTTC.

J is TRBJ2-7 and V is TRBV5-1; no reliable D call. This CDR3 has 12 residues. Per germline, CDR1 SGHRS and CDR2 YFSETQ. V was trimmed by 3 bases and J by 4 bases, leaving 8 bases between them. The CDR3 bases are TGCGCCAGCAGCTCGCCCAATTACGAGCAGTACTTC. Translating gives CASSSPNYEQYF.